These 12 T cell receptor beta chains were all obtained from the same sample, sequenced in a study of T cells in Graves' hyperthyroidism and ophthalmopathy. The investigators amplified TCR beta CDR3 regions from RNA transcripts. A set of HTBI primers served as the primers for a first-round RT-PCR of the TCR CDR3. TCRdb itself ran the multiplex PCR reads through MiXCR, one entry per CDR3 protein. The sample lists approximately 690,000 distinct CDR3 sequences, approximately 15% seen once, with approximately 12% in the top ten. Sequenced input: blood. These receptors all come from a woman aged 50 to 60 with Graves' ophthalmopathy.

This chain links TRBV5-1 with TRBJ1-1, with 10 nucleotides matching TRBD1. The germline V gene encodes CDR1 SGHRS and CDR2 YFSETQ. V lost 4 bases and J lost 1; bases outside the gene matches: 7. The CDR3 is made up of 16 amino acids. The chain's CDR3 is CASSNRDRGRNTEAFF. CDR3 bases: TGCGCCAGCAGCAACCGGGACAGGGGTAGGAACACTGAAGCTTTCTTT.

This clonotype was seen at least ten times. The CDR3 sequence is CASSGVLHNEQFF. The CDR3 coding sequence is TGTGCCAGCAGCGGGGTACTCCACAATGAGCAGTTCTTC. The chain uses TRBV11-3 and TRBJ2-1; D ambiguous. The germline V and J ends were trimmed by 5 bases and 5 bases, with 10 bases remaining between them. Per the germline V gene, CDR1 is SGHNT and CDR2 is YENEEA. The CDR3 contains 13 residues. Combining the CDR3 with reference TRBV11-3 and TRBJ2-1 gives the whole variable domain EAGVVQSPRYKIIEKKQPVAFWCNPISGHNTLYWYLQNLGQGPELLIRYENEEAVDDSQLPKDRFSAERLKGVDSTLKIQPAELGDSAVYLCASSGVLHNEQFFGPGTRLTVL.

V and J are TRBV18 and TRBJ2-3; D remains ambiguous. This CDR3 comprises 13 residues. The V gene lost 3 bases and the J gene lost 5 bases, with 9 bases spanning the gap. Germline loops: CDR1 KGHSH, CDR2 LQKENI. CDR3 bases: TGTGCCAGCTCACCCCCCCTCGAAGATACGCAGTATTTT. It encodes CASSPPLEDTQYF.

This clonotype was counted many times. The rearrangement uses TRBV9 and TRBJ2-3; 12 bases align to TRBD2. The CDR3 totals 19 residues. V trimming: 3 bases; J trimming: 1 base; junction bases outside the gene matches: 12. The germline V gene encodes CDR1 SGDLS and CDR2 YYNGEE. CDR3 amino acids: CASSALGTSGRRRTDTQYF. Here the CDR3 DNA reads TGTGCCAGCAGCGCACTCGGGACTAGCGGGCGGCGTCGCACAGATACGCAGTATTTT.

The V gene is TRBV7-9, the J gene TRBJ2-1, with 7 bases lining up with TRBD2. V was clipped by 5 bases and J by 7 bases; unmatched bases: 11. The germline CDR1 and CDR2 sequences are SEHNR and FQNEAQ (reference sequence). The CDR3 is 15 amino acids. This CDR3 is CASSLVASGANEQFF. The CDR3 bases are TGTGCCAGCAGCCTAGTAGCTAGCGGAGCTAATGAGCAGTTCTTC.

The chain is built from TRBV10-3 and TRBJ1-1; 11 nucleotides match TRBD1. This CDR3 contains 20 residues. The ends lost 6 bases at V and 6 bases at J; junction bases unmatched: 24. The germline CDR1 and CDR2 sequences are ENHRY and SYGVKD. This CDR3 is CAIRDRDRGDSSGSPSEAFF. CDR3 nucleotide sequence: TGTGCCATCAGGGACCGGGACAGGGGGGACAGCTCCGGGTCTCCCTCTGAAGCTTTCTTT.

The chain uses TRBV6-2 or TRBV6-3 and TRBJ2-5, with D possibly being TRBD2 (6 bases). This CDR3 has 15 amino acids. Trimming cost V 0 bases and J 2 bases, with 10 bases left between them. The germline V gene encodes CDR1 MNHEY and CDR2 SVGEGT. CDR3 DNA sequence: TGTGCCAGCAGTTACTCGGACTACCCACAAGAGACCCAGTACTTC. Translated, it gives CASSYSDYPQETQYF.

The chain employs TRBV6-1 and TRBJ2-1; D gene unclear. V was pared by 5 bases and J by 8 bases, with 13 bases between. Germline V gene data show CDR1 as MNHNS and CDR2 as SASEGT. CDR3 length: 13 residues. As DNA, the CDR3 is TGTGCCAGCAGTTATGACCCCTCGGATGAGCAGTTCTTC. Protein product: CASSYDPSDEQFF.

This clonotype was observed many times. The chain has TRBV30 and TRBJ1-2; D ambiguous. Trimming removed 2 bases at V and 2 bases at J, with 9 bases between. The V gene's germline CDR1 is GTSNPN and CDR2 SVGIG (reference sequence). The CDR3 consists of 13 residues. This CDR3 is CAWSRLLNYGYTF. The CDR3 DNA is TGTGCCTGGAGTCGCCTGTTAAACTATGGCTACACCTTC.

Only a few counts were recorded for this clonotype. The chain carries TRBV20-1 and TRBJ2-1, with D possibly being TRBD2 (6 bases). The germline V and J ends were trimmed by 2 bases and 7 bases, with 24 bases remaining between them. CDR1 and CDR2 (germline): DFQATT, SNEGSKA (reference sequence). This CDR3 contains 17 residues. CDR3 residues: CSARKLWDSMSGNEQFF. The CDR3 DNA sequence: TGCAGTGCTAGAAAGTTATGGGACTCGATGTCTGGGAATGAGCAGTTCTTC.

The V call is TRBV14, the J call TRBJ2-7; 11 bases align to TRBD2. This CDR3 has 14 residues. Germline V gene lookup returns CDR1 SGHDN and CDR2 FVKESK. V dropped 3 bases and J dropped 7; count of bases not matched to a gene: 5. The CDR3 loop is CASSHTSGSVEQYF. The CDR3 DNA reads as TGTGCCAGCAGCCACACTAGCGGGAGCGTGGAGCAGTACTTC.

Many counts were recorded for this clonotype. The chain employs TRBV18 and TRBJ1-5; possibly TRBD1 for D (6 bases). This CDR3 region has 15 residues. Trimming stripped 3 bases from V and 7 bases from J, with 16 bases between. Germline V CDR1 and CDR2: KGHSH, LQKENI. The CDR3 sequence: CASSPYRVGGQPQHF. The CDR3 DNA sequence: TGTGCCAGCTCACCCTACAGGGTTGGAGGACAGCCCCAGCATTTT.